The 12 T cell receptor beta chains below were found in one sample sequenced in a study of vaccination and CD4 T cells after COVID-19 (dated by TCRdb to between 2021 and 2022). The library came from PCR. The instrument was an Illumina iSeq 100. At the Johns Hopkins FTIC core, DNA from the cultured CD4+ T cells underwent TCR sequencing with the Oncomine TCR Beta short-read assay. TCRdb reworked the public reads: Q25 trimming with fastp, MiXCR clone assembly, productive beta chains retained. One record per CDR3 amino acid sequence lists the most common genes and DNA. Recorded for this sample are about 26,000 distinct CDR3 sequences; 35% to 50% of them occurred a single time. The ten top clones hold 11% of the sample. Their specific antigens are unknown. The sample's treatment or condition label, decoded: approximately 9-day PBMC culture with coronavirus spike peptide pools or control peptides (ViraFEST assay).

The material sequenced was CD4+ T cells from blood, cultured in vitro. The source of these receptors is a human donor who had recovered from COVID-19.

This clonotype was recorded only once. The rearrangement links TRBV11-2 to TRBJ2-7; the D gene is possibly TRBD1 (6 bases). The germline V gene encodes CDR1 SGHAT and CDR2 FQNNGV. The CDR3 runs to 17 residues. V was trimmed by 5 bases and J by 3 bases, leaving 23 bases between them. The DNA of the CDR3 is TGTGCCAGCAGCCCCCTTAGGGGGAACAGGGACCTCTACGAGCAGTACTTC. Translation gives CASSPLRGNRDLYEQYF.

This clonotype was observed a handful of times. The V gene is TRBV28, the J gene TRBJ1-5; D is unclear. CDR1 is MDHEN and CDR2 is SYDVKM in the germline V gene. The CDR3 has 13 amino acids. V was trimmed by 5 bases and J by 7 bases, leaving 12 bases between them. Here the CDR3 reads CASSPRVVQPQHF. In DNA form, the CDR3 reads TGTGCCAGCAGTCCTCGGGTGGTACAGCCCCAGCATTTT. Looking up the rest from reference TRBV28 and TRBJ1-5 gives the full variable domain: DVKVTQSSRYLVKRTGEKVFLECVQDMDHENMFWYRQDPGLGLRLIYFSYDVKMKEKGDIPEGYSVSREKKERFSLILESASTNQTSMYLCASSPRVVQPQHFGDGTRLSIL.

The V gene is TRBV20-1, the J gene TRBJ2-7; D not resolved. Trimming removed 5 bases at V and 6 bases at J, with 20 bases between. The length of the CDR3 is 14 residues. Germline assignment: CDR1 DFQATT and CDR2 SNEGSKA (reference sequence). The CDR3, as DNA: TGCAGTGCTGGTCATTTTCTGGAATCCGGCGAGCAGTACTTC. Its translation is CSAGHFLESGEQYF.

CDR3 DNA sequence: TGTGCCAGCAGTGCCACGTCGGGCGGAGCCTACGAGCAGTACTTC. It yields the protein CASSATSGGAYEQYF. The chain has TRBV6-4 and TRBJ2-7; no reliable D call. CDR1 MRHNA and CDR2 SNTAGT come from the germline V gene. Trimming took off 4 bases at V and 2 bases at J, with 15 bases between the two ends. The length of the CDR3 is 15 residues.

This clonotype occurred a few times. The V gene is TRBV7-8, the J gene TRBJ1-6; D remains ambiguous. Germline CDR1 and CDR2: SGHVS and FQNEAQ. The CDR3 is 11 residues long. The V and J ends lost 5 bases and 10 bases respectively, with 6 bases between them. Here the CDR3 DNA reads TGTGCCAGCAGCCACCAGTCACCCCTCCACTTT. Its protein product is CASSHQSPLHF.

J is TRBJ2-7 and V is TRBV19; TRBD2 matches at 11 bases. The CDR3 loop spans 18 amino acids. V was pared by 6 bases and J by 5 bases, with 18 bases of the junction left unmatched. CDR1 LNHDA and CDR2 SQIVND come from the germline V gene (reference sequence). CDR3: CASRGTRLTSGILDEQYF. The DNA for the CDR3 is TGTGCCAGTAGAGGAACCCGATTGACTAGCGGGATTTTGGACGAGCAGTACTTC. The variable domain in full, with the rest retrieved from reference TRBV19 and TRBJ2-7, is DGGITQSPKYLFRKEGQNVTLSCEQNLNHDAMYWYRQDPGQGLRLIYYSQIVNDFQKGDIAEGYSVSREKKESFPLTVTSAQKNPTAFYLCASRGTRLTSGILDEQYFGPGTRLTVT.

The chain uses TRBV19 and TRBJ2-1, with TRBD2 identical over 13 bases. Germline V gene lookup returns CDR1 LNHDA and CDR2 SQIVND (reference sequence). Unmatched junction bases numbered 8, after V lost 3 bases and J lost 9 bases. The CDR3 extends over 16 amino acids. The CDR3 loop is CASSIGTSGNWVEQFF. CDR3 DNA sequence: TGTGCCAGTAGTATCGGGACTAGCGGGAATTGGGTTGAGCAGTTCTTC.

This chain joins TRBV24-1 and TRBJ1-2, with 7 bases that match TRBD1. Germline-derived CDR1 and CDR2 are KGHDR and SFDVKD. V was clipped by 4 bases and J by 7 bases; unmatched bases: 11. This CDR3 is 15 amino acids long. The CDR3 protein is CATSEQTGELGGYTF. As DNA, the CDR3 is TGTGCCACCAGTGAGCAAACAGGGGAGTTGGGTGGCTACACCTTC.

In this sample, this clonotype turned up a few times. The rearrangement links TRBV6-1 to TRBJ1-5; D may be TRBD1 (6 bases). The length of the CDR3 is 14 residues. Trimming removed 5 bases at V and 5 bases at J, with 13 bases between. Germline CDR1 and CDR2: MNHNS and SASEGT. Written as DNA, the CDR3 is TGTGCCAGCAGTAAACAGGGACGAGATCAGCCCCAGCATTTT. It codes for CASSKQGRDQPQHF.

The sample holds a few counts of this clonotype. The V gene is TRBV21-1, the J gene TRBJ1-6; TRBD1 is the table's D call and was not checked against the DNA. TRBV21-1 is deemed a pseudogene. This CDR3 is 20 amino acids long. The CDR3 is CASNFPRTGPDPPFLSPLHF. The CDR3 coding sequence is TGTGCCAGCAACTTCCCTCGGACAGGCCCGGACCCCCCATTTCTGTCACCCCTCCACTTT.

This clonotype was counted a single time. This chain links TRBV5-4 with TRBJ1-1, with D possibly matching TRBD1 (5 bases). Germline V lookup: CDR1 SGHNT, CDR2 YYREEE (reference sequence). The CDR3 consists of 16 residues. V gave up 3 bases and J gave up 1 base, with 16 bases separating them. The CDR3 loop reads CASSSGRQSGNTEAFF. The CDR3 region has the DNA TGTGCCAGCAGCTCTGGCCGACAGAGCGGGAACACTGAAGCTTTCTTT. Full variable domain (outside the CDR3, taken from reference TRBV5-4 and TRBJ1-1): ETGVTQSPTHLIKTRGQQVTLRCSSQSGHNTVSWYQQALGQGPQFIFQYYREEENGRGNFPPRFSGLQFPNYSSELNVNALELDDSALYLCASSSGRQSGNTEAFFGQGTRLTVV.

The CDR3 sequence is CASKIGQANTEAFF. CDR3 nucleotides: TGTGCCAGTAAAATTGGCCAGGCGAACACTGAAGCTTTCTTT. The rearrangement links TRBV19 to TRBJ1-1; unclear D gene. The germline CDR1 and CDR2 sequences are LNHDA and SQIVND (reference sequence). The CDR3 is made up of 14 amino acids. Trimming removed 7 bases from V and 1 base from J, with 13 bases in between.